This record concerns one T cell receptor (beta chain) sequence. The CDR3 runs 13 residues. V lost 5 bases to trimming and J lost 7 bases; unmatched junction nucleotides: 9. The germline gives CDR1 SGHDT, CDR2 YYEEEE. Sequencing used immunoSEQ multiplex PCR; TCRdb keeps in-frame clones, though not all of them. The data contain 120,000 or so clones, about 77% of them singletons. The data are from a study of blood T cell repertoires in COVID-19. Study at large: PBMCs, B-cell-depleted T cells, or T cells were the source of the cDNA or gDNA that made up the material.

This receptor was obtained from a human donor in a cohort sampled during active COVID-19. Sequences were obtained from peripheral blood. This chain joins TRBV5-6 and TRBJ2-7, with TRBD1 matching 7 bases. CDR3 DNA: TGTGCCAGCAGTCGACAGGGTTTGGGGGAGCAGTACTTC. Encoded protein: CASSRQGLGEQYF. The full variable domain, rest sourced from reference TRBV5-6 and TRBJ2-7, is DAGVTQSPTHLIKTRGQQVTLRCSPKSGHDTVSWYQQALGQGPQFIFQYYEEEERQRGNFPDRFSGHQFPNYSSELNVNALLLGDSALYLCASSRQGLGEQYFGPGTRLTVT.